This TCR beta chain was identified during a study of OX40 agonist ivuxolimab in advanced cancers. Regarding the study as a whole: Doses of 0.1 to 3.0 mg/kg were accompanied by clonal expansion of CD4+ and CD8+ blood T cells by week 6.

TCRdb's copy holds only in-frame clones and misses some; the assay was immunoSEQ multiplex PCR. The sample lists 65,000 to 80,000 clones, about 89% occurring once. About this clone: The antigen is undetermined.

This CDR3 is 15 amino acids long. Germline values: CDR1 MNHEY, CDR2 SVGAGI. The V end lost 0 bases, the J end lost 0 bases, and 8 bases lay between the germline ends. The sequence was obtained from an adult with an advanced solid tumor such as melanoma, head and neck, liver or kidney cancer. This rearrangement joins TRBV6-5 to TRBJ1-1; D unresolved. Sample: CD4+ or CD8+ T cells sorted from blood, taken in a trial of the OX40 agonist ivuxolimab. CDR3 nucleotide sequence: TGTGCCAGCAGTTACTCTATTTATCTGAACACTGAAGCTTTCTTT. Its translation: CASSYSIYLNTEAFF.